The 16 T cell receptor beta chains below were found in one sample sequenced in a study of OX40 agonist ivuxolimab in advanced cancers. Clones were read by immunoSEQ multiplex PCR, and TCRdb kept only the in-frame ones, dropping some. The sample carries approximately 52,000 clones, around 94% recorded once. The sample was CD4+ or CD8+ T cells sorted from blood, taken in a trial of the OX40 agonist ivuxolimab. These receptors were obtained from an adult with an advanced solid tumor such as melanoma, head and neck, liver or kidney cancer.

V is TRBV6-5 and J is TRBJ1-2; D gene unclear. CDR1 and CDR2 (germline): MNHEY, SVGAGI. Trimming removed 2 bases at V and 6 bases at J, with 13 bases between. The CDR3 covers 14 residues. The CDR3 region has the DNA TGTGCCAGCAGTTACGGTCTCGACGCAGATGGCTACACCTTC. Amino acid sequence: CASSYGLDADGYTF.

The V call is TRBV2, the J call TRBJ1-2; D call uncertain. V was pared by 0 bases and J by 0 bases, with 11 bases between. The CDR3 sequence is 16 residues long. CDR1 is SNHLY and CDR2 is FYNNEI in the germline V gene. CDR3 region: CASSEAAGASNYGYTF. The DNA of the CDR3 is TGTGCCAGCAGTGAAGCCGCCGGAGCCTCTAACTATGGCTACACCTTC.

The gene calls are TRBV5-4 and TRBJ2-2, with D hard to call. The CDR3 sequence is 11 residues long. Germline assignment: CDR1 SGHNT and CDR2 YYREEE (reference sequence). The V end was cut by 4 bases, the J end by 7 bases, with 5 bases between. The CDR3 reads CASSLDGELFF. CDR3 coding DNA: TGTGCCAGCAGCCTCGACGGGGAGCTGTTTTTT.

The V call is TRBV5-1, the J call TRBJ2-1; D unresolved. CDR1 is SGHRS and CDR2 is YFSETQ in the germline V gene. The CDR3 runs 16 residues. V lost 0 bases, J lost 0 bases, and 10 bases lay in between. The CDR3 loop is CASSLEWESSYNEQFF. The CDR3 bases are TGCGCCAGCAGCTTGGAGTGGGAAAGCTCCTACAATGAGCAGTTCTTC.

The chain recombines TRBV7-3 with TRBJ2-3, with TRBD2 as a possible D gene (6 bases). Germline V lookup: CDR1 SGHTA, CDR2 FQGTGA. The V end was cut by 4 bases, the J end by 2 bases, with 13 bases between. This CDR3 has 15 residues. In DNA form, the CDR3 reads TGTGCCAGCAGCTCCTATGGGGGGTACACAGATACGCAGTATTTT. Its protein product is CASSSYGGYTDTQYF.

The chain joins TRBV19 to TRBJ2-7; D unresolved. This CDR3 spans 13 amino acids. CDR1 is LNHDA, CDR2 SQIVND, per germline (reference sequence). Trimming cost V 3 bases and J 2 bases, with 8 bases left between them. The CDR3 is CASSMGGPYEQYF. CDR3 nucleotides: TGTGCCAGTAGTATGGGCGGACCCTACGAGCAGTACTTC.

The chain recombines TRBV30 with TRBJ2-7, with 7 bases fitting TRBD1. This CDR3 is built from 12 residues. The V gene's germline CDR1 is GTSNPN and CDR2 SVGIG (reference sequence). The V gene end was trimmed by 3 bases and the J gene end by 2 bases; junction bases not matched to a gene: 1. DNA of the CDR3: TGTGCCTGGAGGGGGACAGCCTACGAGCAGTACTTC. It encodes CAWRGTAYEQYF.

The chain combines TRBV7-9 with TRBJ2-7; D is uncertain. Trimming pared 8 bases from V and 5 bases from J, leaving 10 bases between. CDR1 is SEHNR, CDR2 FQNEAQ, per germline (reference sequence). This CDR3 comprises 11 residues. CDR3 in amino acids: CASAEPDEQYF. The DNA for the CDR3 is TGTGCCAGCGCAGAACCCGACGAGCAGTACTTC.

CDR3 loop: CASSPRDRVWETQYF. The CDR3 DNA is TGTGCCAGCAGTCCCCGGGACAGGGTTTGGGAGACCCAGTACTTC. The chain carries TRBV27 and TRBJ2-5; 9 bases match TRBD1. Germline-derived CDR1 and CDR2 are MNHEY and SMNVEV (reference sequence). This CDR3 is 15 amino acids long. The V segment lost 5 bases and the J segment 5 bases; nucleotides outside the gene matches: 9.

This chain uses TRBV7-2 with TRBJ2-1; TRBD2 matches 13 bases. The germline V gene encodes CDR1 SGHTA and CDR2 FQGNSA. This CDR3 is 13 amino acids long. V shed 4 bases and J 15 bases; nucleotides not matched to a gene: 6. CDR3 protein: CASSYGLAGDRFF. As DNA, the CDR3 is TGTGCCAGCAGCTACGGACTAGCGGGAGATAGGTTCTTC.

The DNA for the CDR3 is TGTGCCAGCAGCGTAGAAGCGGGAGCGTCCTACAATGAGCAGTTCTTC. Protein: CASSVEAGASYNEQFF. The V and J genes are TRBV9 and TRBJ2-1; 8 bases fit TRBD2. CDR1 and CDR2 from the germline V gene are SGDLS and YYNGEE. Unmatched junction bases numbered 3, after V lost 0 bases and J lost 1 base. The CDR3 length is 16 residues. Together with reference TRBV9 and TRBJ2-1, the CDR3 gives the full variable domain: DSGVTQTPKHLITATGQRVTLRCSPRSGDLSVYWYQQSLDQGLQFLIQYYNGEERAKGNILERFSAQQFPDLHSELNLSSLELGDSALYFCASSVEAGASYNEQFFGPGTRLTVL.

As DNA, the CDR3 is TGTGCCAGCAGTTATAGCGGGAGCTCCTACAATGAGCAGTTCTTC. Translation: CASSYSGSSYNEQFF. The chain combines TRBV2 with TRBJ2-1, with TRBD2 identical over 9 bases. Losses at the gene ends were 5 bases for V and 0 bases for J; bases not matched to a gene: 2. The germline V gene encodes CDR1 SNHLY and CDR2 FYNNEI. The CDR3 contains 15 residues.

The chain uses TRBV28 and TRBJ2-3; TRBD2 agrees at 14 bases. Germline CDR1 MDHEN, CDR2 SYDVKM. This CDR3 is built from 17 residues. V was clipped by 5 bases and J by 4 bases; unmatched bases: 8. The CDR3 sequence: CASSPQGLAGAADTQYF. CDR3 DNA: TGTGCCAGCAGTCCCCAGGGACTAGCGGGAGCCGCAGATACGCAGTATTTT. The variable domain in full, with the rest retrieved from reference TRBV28 and TRBJ2-3, is DVKVTQSSRYLVKRTGEKVFLECVQDMDHENMFWYRQDPGLGLRLIYFSYDVKMKEKGDIPEGYSVSREKKERFSLILESASTNQTSMYLCASSPQGLAGAADTQYFGPGTRLTVL.

V usage is TRBV7-9 and J usage is TRBJ2-2; 10 bases map to TRBD2. Trimming took 5 bases from V and 7 from J; bases not matched to a gene: 7. The CDR3 is 15 residues long. The germline CDR1 and CDR2 sequences are SEHNR and FQNEAQ (reference sequence). The CDR3 region has the DNA TGTGCCAGCAGCCCACTAGCGGGAATGGTCGGGGAGCTGTTTTTT. Protein sequence: CASSPLAGMVGELFF.

This chain connects TRBV5-5 to TRBJ2-3, with 11 bases aligning to TRBD2. Germline V gives CDR1 SGHKS, CDR2 YYEKEE (reference sequence). V lost 5 bases to trimming and J lost 3 bases; unmatched junction nucleotides: 5. This CDR3 has 15 residues. The chain's CDR3 is CASRNGTSGTDTQYF. In DNA form, the CDR3 reads TGTGCCAGCAGAAATGGGACTAGCGGAACAGATACGCAGTATTTT.

The chain recombines TRBV2 with TRBJ2-7; D may be TRBD2 (6 bases). CDR1 is SNHLY and CDR2 is FYNNEI in the germline V gene. The V gene lost 5 bases and the J gene lost 0 bases, with 14 bases spanning the gap. This CDR3 has 15 residues. CDR3 nucleotides: TGTGCCAGCAGTATCCGGGACTCGAGCTCCTACGAGCAGTACTTC. Protein product: CASSIRDSSSYEQYF.